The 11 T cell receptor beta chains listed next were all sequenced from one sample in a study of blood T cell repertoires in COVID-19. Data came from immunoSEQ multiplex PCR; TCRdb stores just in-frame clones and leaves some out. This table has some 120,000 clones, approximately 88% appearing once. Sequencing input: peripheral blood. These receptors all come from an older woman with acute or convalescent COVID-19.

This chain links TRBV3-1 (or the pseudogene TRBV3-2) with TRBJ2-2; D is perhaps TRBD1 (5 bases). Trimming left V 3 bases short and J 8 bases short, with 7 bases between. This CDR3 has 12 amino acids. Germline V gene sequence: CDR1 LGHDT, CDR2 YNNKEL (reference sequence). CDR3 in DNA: TGTGCCAGCAGCCATAGGGGTGGGGAGCTGTTTTTT. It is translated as CASSHRGGELFF.

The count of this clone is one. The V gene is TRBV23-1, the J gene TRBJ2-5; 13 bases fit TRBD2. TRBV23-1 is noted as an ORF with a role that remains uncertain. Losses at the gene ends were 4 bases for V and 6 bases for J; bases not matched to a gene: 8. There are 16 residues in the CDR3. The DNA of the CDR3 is TGCGCCAGCAGTCGAGGGACTAGCGGGGTTCGAAAGACCCAGTACTTC. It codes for CASSRGTSGVRKTQYF.

The CDR3 coding sequence is TGTGCCAGCTCACCGGGGATACAGGGTTCTGGGGCCAACGTCCTGACTTTC. Its protein is CASSPGIQGSGANVLTF. The V gene is TRBV18, the J gene TRBJ2-6, with D possibly TRBD1 on 6 matching bases. V gave up 3 bases and J gave up 1 base, with 13 bases separating them. Germline CDR1 and CDR2: KGHSH and LQKENI. The CDR3 runs 17 residues. Full variable domain (rest looked up from reference TRBV18 and TRBJ2-6): NAGVMQNPRHLVRRRGQEARLRCSPMKGHSHVYWYRQLPEEGLKFMVYLQKENIIDESGMPKERFSAEFPKEGPSILRIQQVVRGDSAAYFCASSPGIQGSGANVLTFGAGSRLTVL.

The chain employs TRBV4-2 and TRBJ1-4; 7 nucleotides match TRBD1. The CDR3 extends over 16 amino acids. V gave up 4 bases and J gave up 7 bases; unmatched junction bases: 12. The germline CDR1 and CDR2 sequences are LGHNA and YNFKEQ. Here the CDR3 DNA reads TGTGCCAGCAGCCTCCGCCCGGGACAGAGTTTTGAAAAACTGTTTTTT. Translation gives CASSLRPGQSFEKLFF.

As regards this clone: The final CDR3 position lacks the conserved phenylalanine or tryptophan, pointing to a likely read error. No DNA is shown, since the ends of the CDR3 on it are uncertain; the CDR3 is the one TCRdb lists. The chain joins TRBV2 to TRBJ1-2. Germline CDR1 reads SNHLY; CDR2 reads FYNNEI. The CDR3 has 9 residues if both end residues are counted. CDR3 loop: CASSEKLSS.

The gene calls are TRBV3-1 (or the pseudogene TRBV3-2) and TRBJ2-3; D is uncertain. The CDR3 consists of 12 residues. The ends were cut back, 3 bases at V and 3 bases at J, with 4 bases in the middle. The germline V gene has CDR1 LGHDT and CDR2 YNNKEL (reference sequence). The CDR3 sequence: CASSHRTDTQYF. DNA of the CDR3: TGTGCCAGCAGCCACCGGACAGATACGCAGTATTTT.

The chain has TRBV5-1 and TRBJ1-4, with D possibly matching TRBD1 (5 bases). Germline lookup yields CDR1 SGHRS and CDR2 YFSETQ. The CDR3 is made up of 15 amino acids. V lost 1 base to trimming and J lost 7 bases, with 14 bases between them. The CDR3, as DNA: TGCGCCAGCAGCTTGTCGGCAGGGCCGTCTGAAAAACTGTTTTTT. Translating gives CASSLSAGPSEKLFF.

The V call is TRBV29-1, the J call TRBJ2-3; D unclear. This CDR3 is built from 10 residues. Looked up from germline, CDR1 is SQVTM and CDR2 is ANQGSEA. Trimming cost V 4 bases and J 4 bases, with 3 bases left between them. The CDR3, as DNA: TGCAGCGTTGCGGCAGATACGCAGTATTTT. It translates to CSVAADTQYF.

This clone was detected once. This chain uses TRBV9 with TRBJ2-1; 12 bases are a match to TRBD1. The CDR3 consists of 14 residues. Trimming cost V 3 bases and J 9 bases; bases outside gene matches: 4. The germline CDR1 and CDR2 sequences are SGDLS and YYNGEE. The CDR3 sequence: CASSGGTGGSEQFF. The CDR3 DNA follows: TGTGCCAGCAGCGGTGGGACAGGGGGCAGTGAGCAGTTCTTC.

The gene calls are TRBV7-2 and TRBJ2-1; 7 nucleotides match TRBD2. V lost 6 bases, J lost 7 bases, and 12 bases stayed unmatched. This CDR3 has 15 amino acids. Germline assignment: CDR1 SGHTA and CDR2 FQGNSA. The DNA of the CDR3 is TGTGCCAGCAGATTTGGCGGGGGATCCCGGAATGAGCAGTTCTTC. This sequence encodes CASRFGGGSRNEQFF.

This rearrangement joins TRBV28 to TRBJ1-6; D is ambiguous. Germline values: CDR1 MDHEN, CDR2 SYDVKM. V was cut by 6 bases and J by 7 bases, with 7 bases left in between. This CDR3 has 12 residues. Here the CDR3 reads CASRAPNSPLHF. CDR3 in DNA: TGTGCCAGCAGGGCCCCAAATTCACCCCTCCACTTT.